This passage covers 21 T cell receptor beta chains from one sample sequenced in a study of spatial heterogeneity in lung cancer. TCRdb reanalysed the 5' RACE reads using MiXCR and keeps one entry per CDR3 protein. The sample shows about 44,000 distinct CDR3 sequences, roughly 13% of them seen only once. Time point in this sample: sample taken at primary tumor resection. The input material, whole RNA from tumor, nontumor lung or frozen PBMC, was sequenced unsorted. This specimen consisted of PBMCs, obtained at surgery. The receptors shown here come from a male donor with early-stage non-small cell lung cancer.

This chain links TRBV28 with TRBJ1-2; TRBD1 matches at 12 bases. The V segment lost 4 bases and the J segment 7 bases; nucleotides outside the gene matches: 7. This CDR3 is 15 amino acids long. CDR1 MDHEN and CDR2 SYDVKM come from the germline V gene. CDR3 sequence reads: CASSSGTGGGGGYTF. As DNA, the CDR3 is TGTGCCAGCAGTTCCGGGACAGGGGGCGGCGGTGGCTACACCTTC.

This clonotype occurred a few times. This rearrangement joins TRBV28 to TRBJ2-7; D possibly corresponds to TRBD1 (6 bases). The CDR3 contains 14 residues. The ends were cut back, 5 bases at V and 3 bases at J, with 14 bases in the middle. Germline V lookup: CDR1 MDHEN, CDR2 SYDVKM. CDR3 coding DNA: TGTGCCAGCAGTCCCCCGACAGGAAACTACGAGCAGTACTTC. This sequence encodes CASSPPTGNYEQYF.

In its sample, this clonotype was seen many times. The chain couples TRBV19 to TRBJ2-5, with 8 bases that match TRBD2. The J segment lost 3 bases and the V segment lost 4 bases, leaving 4 bases of the junction unmatched. The length of the CDR3 is 14 residues. Germline CDR1 and CDR2: LNHDA and SQIVND (reference sequence). In DNA form, the CDR3 reads TGTGCCAGTAGTAGCGGGACTAGAGAAGAGACCCAGTACTTC. It encodes CASSSGTREETQYF.

This clonotype has ten or more counts. DNA of the CDR3: TGCAGTGCTAGAGAGGGCAGCTACTACGAGCAGTACTTC. Translating it yields CSAREGSYYEQYF. The V call is TRBV20-1, the J call TRBJ2-7; D not resolved. Germline CDR1 DFQATT, CDR2 SNEGSKA (reference sequence). V gave up 0 bases and J gave up 3 bases, with 9 bases separating them. The CDR3 has 13 residues.

This clonotype was picked up a small number of times. The genes are TRBV2 and TRBJ2-7, with D maybe TRBD2 (5 bases). Germline V gene sequence: CDR1 SNHLY, CDR2 FYNNEI. The CDR3 contains 14 residues. Trimming pared 2 bases from V and 6 bases from J, leaving 14 bases between. The CDR3 nucleotides are TGTGCCAGCAGTGAACAACGGGAATCCGCCGAGCAGTACTTC. The encoded protein is CASSEQRESAEQYF. Full variable domain (remainder filled in from reference TRBV2 and TRBJ2-7): EPEVTQTPSHQVTQMGQEVILRCVPISNHLYFYWYRQILGQKVEFLVSFYNNEISEKSEIFDDQFSVERPDGSNFTLKIRSTKLEDSAMYFCASSEQRESAEQYFGPGTRLTVT.

The J gene is TRBJ2-1, the V gene TRBV11-3; D possibly corresponds to TRBD2 (6 bases). Between the trimmed V and J ends, which lost 5 bases and 4 bases, there was a span of 15 bases. The CDR3 has 15 residues. Per germline, CDR1 SGHNT and CDR2 YENEEA. CDR3: CASSPGASEYNEQFF. In nucleotides, the CDR3 is TGTGCCAGCAGCCCCGGGGCTAGCGAATACAATGAGCAGTTCTTC.

This clonotype has more than one count but fewer than ten. The chain recombines TRBV4-2 with TRBJ2-1; no clear D. The CDR3 totals 15 residues. V was pared by 2 bases and J by 3 bases, with 11 bases between. Germline V lookup: CDR1 LGHNA, CDR2 YNFKEQ. The CDR3 reads CASSQRTANYNEQFF. The CDR3 nucleotides read TGTGCCAGCAGCCAACGCACAGCTAACTACAATGAGCAGTTCTTC.

In DNA, the CDR3 is TGTGCCAGTATGGACCGGAGCTCTGGAAACACCATATATTTT. It translates to CASMDRSSGNTIYF. V gene TRBV19 combines with J gene TRBJ1-3; D gene unclear. Germline V lookup: CDR1 LNHDA, CDR2 SQIVND (reference sequence). The CDR3 is made up of 14 amino acids. The V end lost 7 bases, the J end lost 0 bases, and 10 bases lay between the germline ends.

This clonotype was observed many times. The chain carries TRBV20-1 and TRBJ2-2; 9 nucleotides line up with TRBD1. Trimming took 6 bases from V and 6 from J; bases not matched to a gene: 11. Germline V gene data show CDR1 as DFQATT and CDR2 as SNEGSKA (reference sequence). The CDR3 is made up of 15 amino acids. CDR3 region: CSAYRGRGEAGELFF. The CDR3 DNA sequence: TGCAGTGCGTACAGGGGGCGGGGAGAAGCCGGGGAGCTGTTTTTT.

This clonotype was detected a few times. This chain uses TRBV4-2 with TRBJ2-7; the match to TRBD1 covers 9 bases. With V trimmed by 4 bases and J by 3 bases, 10 bases remained unmatched. CDR3 length: 16 amino acids. Germline V gene lookup returns CDR1 LGHNA and CDR2 YNFKEQ. The CDR3 bases are TGTGCCAGCAGCCCGGCGGACAGGGGTTTTCTCTACGAGCAGTACTTC. Encoded protein: CASSPADRGFLYEQYF.

This clonotype was counted many times. The V call is TRBV7-9, the J call TRBJ1-5, with TRBD1 matching 8 bases. Germline CDR1 is SEHNR and CDR2 is FQNEAQ (reference sequence). There are 13 residues in the CDR3. Trimming at V came to 5 bases and at J to 9 bases, leaving 6 bases not matched to a gene. CDR3 bases: TGTGCCAGCAGCCGGACAGGGTCAACGCCCCAGCATTTT. Translation gives CASSRTGSTPQHF.

Only a few counts were recorded for this clonotype. The chain uses TRBV11-3 and TRBJ2-2; D is undetermined. The V gene lost 5 bases and the J gene lost 2 bases, with 3 bases spanning the gap. The CDR3 has 12 amino acids. Germline V gene lookup returns CDR1 SGHNT and CDR2 YENEEA. CDR3 DNA: TGTGCCAGCAGCCCAAACACCGGGGAGCTGTTTTTT. Protein sequence: CASSPNTGELFF.

Concerning this clonotype itself: The conserved final phenylalanine or tryptophan is absent from the CDR3, which likely points to a read error. V and J are TRBV2 and TRBJ1-1; D remains unclear. Between the trimmed V and J ends, which lost 7 bases and 1 base, there was a span of 10 bases. CDR1 is SNHLY, CDR2 FYNNEI, per germline. This CDR3 has 13 residues. The CDR3 spells CASTREPNTEAFL. The CDR3 DNA reads as TGTGCCAGCACTCGGGAGCCGAACACTGAAGCTTTCCTT.

This clonotype was counted a few times. The chain couples TRBV19 to TRBJ2-5; the D is unclear. CDR1 and CDR2 from the germline V gene are LNHDA and SQIVND (reference sequence). Trimming stripped 1 base from V and 1 base from J, with 4 bases between. CDR3 size: 13 residues. The chain's CDR3 is CASSIGSQETQYF. The CDR3 DNA reads TGTGCCAGTAGTATAGGGTCCCAAGAGACCCAGTACTTC.

This clonotype was counted a few times. The CDR3 coding sequence is TGTGCCAGCACCGTAGAGCGGGGTGGAAACACCATATATTTT. It specifies CASTVERGGNTIYF. The chain employs TRBV2 and TRBJ1-3; D is unresolved. CDR1 is SNHLY, CDR2 FYNNEI, per germline. Trimming removed 7 bases from V and 3 bases from J, with 13 bases in between. CDR3 size: 14 residues.

This clonotype was detected many times. The V gene is TRBV5-1, the J gene TRBJ2-3, with D tentatively TRBD1 (6 bases). Trimming left V 0 bases short and J 2 bases short, with 13 bases between. Per germline, CDR1 SGHRS and CDR2 YFSETQ. The CDR3 extends over 16 amino acids. In nucleotides, the CDR3 is TGCGCCAGCAGCTTGGCGAATACAGGGTCCACAGATACGCAGTATTTT. Its translation is CASSLANTGSTDTQYF.

The chain employs TRBV15 and TRBJ2-2, with 7 bases matching TRBD2. The ends lost 7 bases at V and 6 bases at J; junction bases unmatched: 8. CDR3 size: 14 residues. Germline V gene data show CDR1 as LNHNV and CDR2 as YYDKDF (reference sequence). The CDR3 protein is CATKAGAGAGELFF. The CDR3 bases are TGTGCCACCAAGGCGGGAGCCGGGGCCGGGGAGCTGTTTTTT.

This chain connects TRBV20-1 to TRBJ2-2; 8 bases are shared with TRBD2. The V gene end was trimmed by 3 bases and the J gene end by 1 base; junction bases not matched to a gene: 4. Per germline, CDR1 DFQATT and CDR2 SNEGSKA (reference sequence). The CDR3 length is 15 residues. DNA for the CDR3: TGCAGTGCTAGTAGCGGGGATAAGAACACCGGGGAGCTGTTTTTT. It translates to CSASSGDKNTGELFF.

Ten or more counts support this clonotype. The chain is built from TRBV6-1 and TRBJ1-5; D gene unclear. The germline V and J ends were trimmed by 6 bases and 0 bases, with 9 bases remaining between them. The CDR3 sequence is 14 residues long. From germline, CDR1 is MNHNS and CDR2 SASEGT. CDR3: CASRLVDSNQPQHF. Written as DNA, the CDR3 is TGTGCCAGCAGACTAGTGGATAGCAATCAGCCCCAGCATTTT.

The J gene is TRBJ2-7, the V gene TRBV3-1; D unclear. The V end lost 0 bases, the J end lost 0 bases, and 9 bases lay between the germline ends. Germline CDR1 LGHDT, CDR2 YNNKEL (reference sequence). The CDR3 has 15 amino acids. CDR3 sequence: CASSQDVGASYEQYF. The CDR3 DNA sequence: TGTGCCAGCAGCCAAGATGTTGGTGCCTCCTACGAGCAGTACTTC.

This clonotype was observed many times. The rearrangement uses TRBV23-1 and TRBJ2-1; TRBD1 agrees at 11 bases. TRBV23-1 falls under the ORF class, with uncertain function. The CDR3 runs 15 residues. Losses at the gene ends were 8 bases for V and 2 bases for J; bases not matched to a gene: 5. CDR3 sequence: CASGPGQGAYNEQFF. The CDR3 nucleotides read TGCGCCAGCGGACCGGGACAGGGGGCCTACAATGAGCAGTTCTTC.